This TCR beta chain was documented in a study of blood T cell repertoires in COVID-19. The wider study: Acute and convalescent COVID-19 specimens originated in the United States, Italy and Spain. PBMCs, B-cell-depleted T cells, or T cells were the source of the cDNA or gDNA that made up the material.

Per the original data handling: Researchers report that nucleated cell counts were estimated from reference gene primer amplification. The method was immunoSEQ multiplex PCR; TCRdb's version includes in-frame clones alone and lacks a portion of them. D and trimming come from the DNA, and the V and J calls and clone size come from that table. Among 200,000 to 300,000 clones listed, 82% were seen once. Germline CDR1 is SGHAT and CDR2 is FQNNGV. This CDR3 comprises 14 residues. Germline trimming cut 5 bases from V and 4 bases from J; bases unmatched to any gene: 6. Material for sequencing was peripheral blood. The rearrangement joins TRBV11-2 to TRBJ2-5; 8 bases agree with TRBD1. The clonotype was recovered from an elderly woman with acute or convalescent COVID-19. The CDR3 nucleotides read TGTGCCAGCAGCGCCCAGACAGGGGCAGAGACCCAGTACTTC. This encodes CASSAQTGAETQYF.